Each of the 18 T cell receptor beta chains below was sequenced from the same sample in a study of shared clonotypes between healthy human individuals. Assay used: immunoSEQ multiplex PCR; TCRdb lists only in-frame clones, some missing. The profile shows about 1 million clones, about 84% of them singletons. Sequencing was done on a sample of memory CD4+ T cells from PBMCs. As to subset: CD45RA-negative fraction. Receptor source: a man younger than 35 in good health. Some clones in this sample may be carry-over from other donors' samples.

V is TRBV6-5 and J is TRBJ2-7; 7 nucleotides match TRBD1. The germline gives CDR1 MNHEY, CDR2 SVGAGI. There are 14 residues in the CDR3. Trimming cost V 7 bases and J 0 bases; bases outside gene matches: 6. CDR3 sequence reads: CASNRDSSSYEQYF. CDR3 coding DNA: TGTGCCAGCAACAGGGACAGCTCCTCCTACGAGCAGTACTTC.

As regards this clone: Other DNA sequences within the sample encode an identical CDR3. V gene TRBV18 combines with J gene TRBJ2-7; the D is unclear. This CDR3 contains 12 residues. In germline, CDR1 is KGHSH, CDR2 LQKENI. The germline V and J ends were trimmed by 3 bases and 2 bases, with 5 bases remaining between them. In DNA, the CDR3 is TGTGCCAGCTCACCGGGAACCTACGAGCAGTACTTC. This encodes CASSPGTYEQYF.

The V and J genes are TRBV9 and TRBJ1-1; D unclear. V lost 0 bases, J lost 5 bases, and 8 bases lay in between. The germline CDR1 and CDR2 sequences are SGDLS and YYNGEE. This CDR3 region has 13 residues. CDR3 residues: CASSVADGTEAFF. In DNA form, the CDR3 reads TGTGCCAGCAGCGTAGCAGATGGGACTGAAGCTTTCTTT.

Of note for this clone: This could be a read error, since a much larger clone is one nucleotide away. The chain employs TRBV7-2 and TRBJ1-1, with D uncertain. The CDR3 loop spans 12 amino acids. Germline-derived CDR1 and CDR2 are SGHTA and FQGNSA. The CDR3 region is CASSLRNTETFF. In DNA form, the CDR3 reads TGTGCCAGCAGCTTACGGAACACTGAAACTTTCTTT. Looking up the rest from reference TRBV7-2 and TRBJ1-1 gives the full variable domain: GAGVSQSPSNKVTEKGKDVELRCDPISGHTALYWYRQSLGQGLEFLIYFQGNSAPDKSGLPSDRFSAERTGGSVSTLTIQRTQQEDSAVYLCASSLRNTETFFGQGTRLTVV.

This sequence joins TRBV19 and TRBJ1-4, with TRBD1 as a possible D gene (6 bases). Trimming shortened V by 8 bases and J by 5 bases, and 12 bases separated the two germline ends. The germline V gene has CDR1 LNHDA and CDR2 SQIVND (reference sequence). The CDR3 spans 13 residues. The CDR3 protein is CASQGYSNEKLFF. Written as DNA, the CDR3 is TGTGCCAGTCAGGGGTACTCCAATGAAAAACTGTTTTTT. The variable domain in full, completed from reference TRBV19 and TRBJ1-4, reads DGGITQSPKYLFRKEGQNVTLSCEQNLNHDAMYWYRQDPGQGLRLIYYSQIVNDFQKGDIAEGYSVSREKKESFPLTVTSAQKNPTAFYLCASQGYSNEKLFFGSGTQLSVL.

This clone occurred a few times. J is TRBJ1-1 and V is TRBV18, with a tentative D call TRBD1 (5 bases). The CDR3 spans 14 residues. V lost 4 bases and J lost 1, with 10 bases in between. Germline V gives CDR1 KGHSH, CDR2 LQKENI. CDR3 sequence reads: CASSRGGRNTEAFF. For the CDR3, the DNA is TGTGCCAGCTCACGCGGGGGGAGGAACACTGAAGCTTTCTTT.

This chain's CDR3 is CAWSVSGLYNEQFF. In nucleotides, the CDR3 is TGTGCCTGGAGTGTATCAGGGCTTTACAATGAGCAGTTCTTC. The V and J genes are TRBV30 and TRBJ2-1; D perhaps matches TRBD1 (5 bases). The V and J ends lost 0 bases and 4 bases respectively, with 10 bases between them. CDR1 GTSNPN and CDR2 SVGIG come from the germline V gene (reference sequence). This CDR3 is 14 amino acids long.

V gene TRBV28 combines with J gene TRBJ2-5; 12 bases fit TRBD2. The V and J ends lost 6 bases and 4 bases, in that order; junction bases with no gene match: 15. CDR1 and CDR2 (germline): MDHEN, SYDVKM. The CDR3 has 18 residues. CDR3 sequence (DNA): TGTGCCAGCAGCGAACAAGGGGGCTTGGGACTAGCGGGAGAGACCCAGTACTTC. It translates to CASSEQGGLGLAGETQYF.

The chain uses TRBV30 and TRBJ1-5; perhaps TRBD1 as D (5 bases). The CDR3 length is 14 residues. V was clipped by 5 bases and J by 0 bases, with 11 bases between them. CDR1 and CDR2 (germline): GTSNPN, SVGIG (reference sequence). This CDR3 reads CAWGGSNSNQPQHF. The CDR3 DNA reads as TGTGCCTGGGGGGGGAGTAATAGCAATCAGCCCCAGCATTTT.

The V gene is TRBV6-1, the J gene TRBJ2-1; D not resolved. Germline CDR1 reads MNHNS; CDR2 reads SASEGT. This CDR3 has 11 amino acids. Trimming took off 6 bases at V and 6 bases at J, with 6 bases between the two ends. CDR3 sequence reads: CASRYINEQFF. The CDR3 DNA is TGTGCCAGCAGATACATCAATGAGCAGTTCTTC.

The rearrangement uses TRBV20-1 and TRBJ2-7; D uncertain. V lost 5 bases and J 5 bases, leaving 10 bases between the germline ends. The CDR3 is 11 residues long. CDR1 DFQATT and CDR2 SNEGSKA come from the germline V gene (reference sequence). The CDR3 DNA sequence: TGCAGTGCTCCATACATCGACGAGCAGTACTTC. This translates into CSAPYIDEQYF.

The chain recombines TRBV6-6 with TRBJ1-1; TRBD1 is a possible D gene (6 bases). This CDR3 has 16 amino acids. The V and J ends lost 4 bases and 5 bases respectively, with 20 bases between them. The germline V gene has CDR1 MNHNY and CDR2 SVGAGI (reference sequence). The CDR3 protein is CASSSHQTTGMTEAFF. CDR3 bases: TGTGCCAGCAGTTCACACCAAACTACAGGGATGACTGAAGCTTTCTTT.

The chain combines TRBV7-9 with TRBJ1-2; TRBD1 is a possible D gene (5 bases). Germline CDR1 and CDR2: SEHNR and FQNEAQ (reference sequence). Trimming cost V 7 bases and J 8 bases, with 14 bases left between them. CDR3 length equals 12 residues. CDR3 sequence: CASTQGANGYTF. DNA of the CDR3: TGTGCCAGCACCCAAGGGGCAAACGGCTACACCTTC.

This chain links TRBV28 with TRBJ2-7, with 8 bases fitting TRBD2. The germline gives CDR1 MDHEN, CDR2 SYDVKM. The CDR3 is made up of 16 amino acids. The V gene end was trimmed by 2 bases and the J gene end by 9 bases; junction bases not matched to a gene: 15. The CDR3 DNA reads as TGTGCCAGCAGTTTAAGGACCGGGACTAGTAATCTCCCGCAGTACTTC. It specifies CASSLRTGTSNLPQYF.

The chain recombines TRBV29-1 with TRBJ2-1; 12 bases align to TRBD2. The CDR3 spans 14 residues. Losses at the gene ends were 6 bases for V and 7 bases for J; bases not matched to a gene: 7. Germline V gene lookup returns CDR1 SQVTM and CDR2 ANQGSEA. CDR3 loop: CSVRLAGVRNEQFF. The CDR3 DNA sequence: TGCAGCGTGCGACTAGCGGGAGTGAGGAATGAGCAGTTCTTC.

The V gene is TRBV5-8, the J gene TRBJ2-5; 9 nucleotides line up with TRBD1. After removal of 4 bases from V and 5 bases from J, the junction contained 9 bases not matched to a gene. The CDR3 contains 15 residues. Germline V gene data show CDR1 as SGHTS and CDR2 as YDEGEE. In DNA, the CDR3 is TGTGCCAGCAGCCTCGGACAGGGGCGACAGGAGACCCAGTACTTC. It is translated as CASSLGQGRQETQYF. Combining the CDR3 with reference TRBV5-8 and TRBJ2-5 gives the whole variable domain EAGVTQSPTHLIKTRGQQATLRCSPISGHTSVYWYQQALGLGLQFLLWYDEGEERNRGNFPPRFSGRQFPNYSSELNVNALELEDSALYLCASSLGQGRQETQYFGPGTRLLVL.

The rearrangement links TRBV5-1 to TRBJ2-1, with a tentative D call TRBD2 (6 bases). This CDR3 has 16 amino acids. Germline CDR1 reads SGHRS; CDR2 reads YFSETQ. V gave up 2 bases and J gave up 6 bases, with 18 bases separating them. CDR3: CASSFETSTTGNEQFF. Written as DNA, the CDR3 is TGCGCCAGCAGCTTTGAGACTAGTACTACGGGCAATGAGCAGTTCTTC.

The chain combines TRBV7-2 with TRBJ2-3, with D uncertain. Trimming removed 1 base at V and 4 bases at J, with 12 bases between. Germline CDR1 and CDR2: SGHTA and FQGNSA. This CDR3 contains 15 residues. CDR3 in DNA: TGTGCCAGCAGCTTAGTTGCAGTGGGCCCAGATACGCAGTATTTT. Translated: CASSLVAVGPDTQYF.